This entry concerns a single T cell receptor beta chain. In this sample, this clone turned up a few times. Its antigen is still unknown. No base quality information exists; no much larger clone differs at one position. The sample belongs to a study of blood T cell repertoires in COVID-19 (dated by TCRdb to about 2020). Study-level background: The collaborator samples originated in the United States, Italy and Spain and spanned the acute and convalescent phases of COVID-19. Sample metadata almost always included a de-identified subject ID, COVID-19 status, age in years and sex. A freely available public database, intended as a resource for researchers studying the immune response to SARS-CoV-2, is where the repertoires were released. The samples were drawn from the first 160 participants of the ongoing ImmuneRACE study and from over a thousand subjects provided by 6 global collaborators. The prospective study material was composed of cDNA or gDNA derived from T cells, B-cell-depleted T cells, or PBMCs. HLA class I and class II types, where available, came from metadata supplied by the sample provider rather than from assay-based typing. Subjects who had been exposed to COVID-19, were actively infected with it, or had recovered from it provided the deeply sampled blood TCRbeta repertoires that made up the dataset.

On the study overall, not on this receptor specifically: Clinical and demographic metadata were provided uncurated, with the amount varying by source and participant.

Each collaborating institution followed its own protocols to collect whole blood in K2EDTA tubes. For TCRbeta analysis, collaborator samples were shipped as frozen whole blood, as isolated PBMCs, or as DNA extracted from either sample type. The germline ends are 16 bases apart after V is trimmed by 4 bases and J by 3 bases. Including the terminal cysteine and phenylalanine, the CDR3 comprises 15 residues. Only the CDR3 portion is preserved as DNA: 45 bases, with reading frame beginning at the first base. The germline V gene supplies CDR1 SQVTM and CDR2 ANQGSEA. TCRbeta CDR3 regions were amplified from genomic DNA by means of the immunoSEQ Assay, a bias-controlled multiplex PCR. The published analysis was carried out like this. Nucleated cell counts per sample were estimated from amplification of reference gene primers within the assay. To quantify the absolute abundance of each unique TCRbeta CDR3 rearrangement, sequence reads were collapsed and filtered. For each sample, productive Simpson clonality was calculated by taking the square root of Simpson's diversity index across productive rearrangements. The source is immuneACCESS, and TCRdb retained only in-frame sequences with V and J called. Part of the clones is not carried over; for the studies checked, unresolved V genes explain less than half of this, and the remainder is unexplained. For V, J and clone size, that table is used; D and trimming come from the DNA. Counted in this sample were roughly 50,000 clones; 80% to 85% of them appeared once. 1.5% to 2% of the sample lies in the top ten.

Sequenced material: peripheral blood. This clonotype was sampled from a woman aged 55-75 years with acute or convalescent COVID-19. The receptor chain draws on TRBV29-1 and TRBJ1-5; the best D guess is TRBD1, with 6 bases matching. CDR3 region: CSVAGGPGVNQPQHF. The DNA sequence is TGCAGCGTTGCCGGGGGGCCAGGAGTCAATCAGCCCCAGCATTTT. Reference TRBV29-1 and TRBJ1-5 genes cover what lies past the CDR3, so the full variable domain is SAVISQKPSRDICQRGTSLTIQCQVDSQVTMMFWYRQQPGQSLTLIATANQGSEATYESGFVIDKFPISRPNLTFSTLTVSNMSPEDSSIYLCSVAGGPGVNQPQHFGDGTRLSIL.